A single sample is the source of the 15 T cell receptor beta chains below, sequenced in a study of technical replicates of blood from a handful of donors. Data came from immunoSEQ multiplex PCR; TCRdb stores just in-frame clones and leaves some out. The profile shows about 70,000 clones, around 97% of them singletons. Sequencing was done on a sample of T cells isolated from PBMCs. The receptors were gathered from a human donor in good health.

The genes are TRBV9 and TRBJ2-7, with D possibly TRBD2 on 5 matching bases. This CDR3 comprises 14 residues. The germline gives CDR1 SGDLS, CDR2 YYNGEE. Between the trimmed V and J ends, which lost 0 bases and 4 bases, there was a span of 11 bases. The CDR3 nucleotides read TGTGCCAGCAGCGTAGATCTAGCCCCGTACGAGCAGTACTTC. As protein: CASSVDLAPYEQYF.

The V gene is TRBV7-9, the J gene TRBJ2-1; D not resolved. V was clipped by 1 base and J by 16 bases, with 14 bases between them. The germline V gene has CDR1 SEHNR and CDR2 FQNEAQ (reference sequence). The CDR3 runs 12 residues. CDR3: CASSLDLGSRFF. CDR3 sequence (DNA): TGTGCCAGCAGCTTAGATTTGGGTAGCCGTTTCTTC. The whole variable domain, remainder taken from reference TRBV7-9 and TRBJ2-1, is DTGVSQNPRHKITKRGQNVTFRCDPISEHNRLYWYRQTLGQGPEFLTYFQNEAQLEKSRLLSDRFSAERPKGSFSTLEIQRTEQGDSAMYLCASSLDLGSRFFGPGTRLTVL.

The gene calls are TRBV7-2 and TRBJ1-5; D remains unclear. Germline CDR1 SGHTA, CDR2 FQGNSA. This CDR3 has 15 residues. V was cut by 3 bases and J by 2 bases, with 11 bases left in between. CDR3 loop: CASSFLVVGNQPQHF. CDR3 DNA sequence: TGTGCCAGCAGCTTCCTGGTTGTAGGCAATCAGCCCCAGCATTTT.

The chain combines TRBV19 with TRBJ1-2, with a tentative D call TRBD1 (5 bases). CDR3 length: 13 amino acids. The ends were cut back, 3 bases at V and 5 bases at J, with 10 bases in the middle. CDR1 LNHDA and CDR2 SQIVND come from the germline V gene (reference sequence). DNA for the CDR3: TGTGCCAGTAGTATGAGTAGGGGATATGGCTACACCTTC. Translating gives CASSMSRGYGYTF.

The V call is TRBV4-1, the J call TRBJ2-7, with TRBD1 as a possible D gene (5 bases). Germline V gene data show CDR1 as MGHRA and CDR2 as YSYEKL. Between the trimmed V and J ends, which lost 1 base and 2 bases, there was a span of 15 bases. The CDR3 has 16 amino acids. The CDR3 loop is CASSQVGQGFPYEQYF. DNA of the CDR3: TGCGCCAGCAGCCAAGTCGGGCAGGGATTTCCCTACGAGCAGTACTTC.

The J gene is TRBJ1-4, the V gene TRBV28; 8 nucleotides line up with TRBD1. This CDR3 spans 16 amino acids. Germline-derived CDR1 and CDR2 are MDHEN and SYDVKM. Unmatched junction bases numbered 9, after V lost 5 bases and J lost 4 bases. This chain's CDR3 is CASSPGQGGYNEKLFF. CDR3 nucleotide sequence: TGTGCCAGCAGTCCCGGACAGGGCGGATATAATGAAAAACTGTTTTTT.

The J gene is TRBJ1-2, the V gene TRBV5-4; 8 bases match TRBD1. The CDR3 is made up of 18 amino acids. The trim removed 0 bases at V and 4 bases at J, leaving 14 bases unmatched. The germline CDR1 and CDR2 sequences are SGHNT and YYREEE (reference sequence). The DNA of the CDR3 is TGTGCCAGCAGCTTGGGTATTCCAGGGGGCGGTTTGAGCTATGGCTACACCTTC. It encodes CASSLGIPGGGLSYGYTF.

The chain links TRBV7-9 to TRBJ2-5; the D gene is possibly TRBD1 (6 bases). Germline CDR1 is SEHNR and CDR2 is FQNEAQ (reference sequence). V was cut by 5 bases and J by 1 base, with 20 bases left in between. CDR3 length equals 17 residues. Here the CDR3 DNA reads TGTGCCAGCAGCCCCTCCCGACAGGCGATCCTCCAAGAGACCCAGTACTTC. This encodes CASSPSRQAILQETQYF.

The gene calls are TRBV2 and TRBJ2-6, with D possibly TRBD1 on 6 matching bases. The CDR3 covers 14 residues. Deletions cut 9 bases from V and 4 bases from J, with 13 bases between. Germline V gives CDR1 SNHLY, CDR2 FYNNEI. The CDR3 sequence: CASSQGPGANVLTF. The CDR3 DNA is TGTGCCAGTAGTCAGGGGCCCGGGGCCAACGTCCTGACTTTC.

The CDR3 DNA reads TGCAGCGTTGAGAGGACTAGCCCGAAAGGAGATACGCAGTATTTT. This sequence encodes CSVERTSPKGDTQYF. The V call is TRBV29-1, the J call TRBJ2-3; 8 bases are shared with TRBD2. Germline CDR1 and CDR2: SQVTM and ANQGSEA. The CDR3 extends over 15 amino acids. V was pared by 3 bases and J by 5 bases, with 10 bases of the junction left unmatched.

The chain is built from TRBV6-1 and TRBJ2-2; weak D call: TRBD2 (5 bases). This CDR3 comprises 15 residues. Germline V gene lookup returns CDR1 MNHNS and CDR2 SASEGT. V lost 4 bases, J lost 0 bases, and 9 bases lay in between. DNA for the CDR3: TGTGCCAGCAGTGGAGGGAGCCCGAACACCGGGGAGCTGTTTTTT. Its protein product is CASSGGSPNTGELFF.

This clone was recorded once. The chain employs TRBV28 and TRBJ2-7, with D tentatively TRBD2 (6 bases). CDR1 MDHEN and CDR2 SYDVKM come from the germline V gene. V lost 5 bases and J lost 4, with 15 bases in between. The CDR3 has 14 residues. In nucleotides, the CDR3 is TGTGCCAGCAGTCCTGGGACTGATGAGTACGAGCAGTACTTC. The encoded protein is CASSPGTDEYEQYF. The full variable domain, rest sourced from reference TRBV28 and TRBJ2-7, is DVKVTQSSRYLVKRTGEKVFLECVQDMDHENMFWYRQDPGLGLRLIYFSYDVKMKEKGDIPEGYSVSREKKERFSLILESASTNQTSMYLCASSPGTDEYEQYFGPGTRLTVT.

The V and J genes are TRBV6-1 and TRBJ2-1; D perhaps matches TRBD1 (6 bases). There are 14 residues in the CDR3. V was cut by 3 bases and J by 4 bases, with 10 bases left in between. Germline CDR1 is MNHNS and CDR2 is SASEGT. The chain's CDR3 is CASSDRDTYNEQFF. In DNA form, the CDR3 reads TGTGCCAGCAGTGACAGGGACACTTACAATGAGCAGTTCTTC.

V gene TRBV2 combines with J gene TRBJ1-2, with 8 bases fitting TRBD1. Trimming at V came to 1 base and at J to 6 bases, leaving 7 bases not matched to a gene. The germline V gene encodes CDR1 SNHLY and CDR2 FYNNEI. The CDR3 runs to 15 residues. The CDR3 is CASSEEVPGGDGYTF. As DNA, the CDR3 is TGTGCCAGCAGTGAAGAGGTGCCAGGGGGCGATGGCTACACCTTC.

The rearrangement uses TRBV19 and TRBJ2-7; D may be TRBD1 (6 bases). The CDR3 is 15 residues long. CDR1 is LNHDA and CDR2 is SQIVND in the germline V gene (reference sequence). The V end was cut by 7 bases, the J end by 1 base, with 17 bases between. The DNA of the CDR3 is TGTGCCAGTAACTCGCCGGCGCAGGGGTCCTACGAGCAGTACTTC. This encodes CASNSPAQGSYEQYF.